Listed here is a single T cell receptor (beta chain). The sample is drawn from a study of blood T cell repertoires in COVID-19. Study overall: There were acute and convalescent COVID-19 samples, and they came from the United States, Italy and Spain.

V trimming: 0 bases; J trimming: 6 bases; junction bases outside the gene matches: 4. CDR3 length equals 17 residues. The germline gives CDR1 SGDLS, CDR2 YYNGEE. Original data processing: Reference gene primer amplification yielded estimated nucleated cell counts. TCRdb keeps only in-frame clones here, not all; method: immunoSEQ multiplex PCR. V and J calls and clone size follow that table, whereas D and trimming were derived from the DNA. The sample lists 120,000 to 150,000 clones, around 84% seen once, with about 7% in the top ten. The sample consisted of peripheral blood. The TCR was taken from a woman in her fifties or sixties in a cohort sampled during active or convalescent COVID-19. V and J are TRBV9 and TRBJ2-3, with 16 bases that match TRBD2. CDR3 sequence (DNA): TGTGCCAGCAGCGTAGAGGGACTAGCGGGGGGGCGGGATACGCAGTATTTT. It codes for CASSVEGLAGGRDTQYF.